This T cell receptor beta chain was documented in a study of identical twins. A word on this clonotype: Its antigen is not identified.

TCRdb processed the 5' RACE reads anew with MiXCR; each CDR3 protein has one entry. The data contain under 500,000 distinct CDR3 sequences, roughly 13% of them seen just once; the ten biggest clones take up approximately 1%. Healthy Caucasians made up all donors. Broader study findings: Within cord blood, abundant beta clonotypes carried fewer insertions, but memory repertoires showed no such trend. With monozygotic twins, out-of-frame TCR alpha sharing exceeded what models estimated.

These same records also appear under a second study, on yellow fever vaccine responses in identical twins. As that report states: Twin vaccine T cell responses reportedly seemed partly convergent, partly personalized.

This TCR was sampled from a woman aged 18-29 years in good health. Material: CD4+ T cells sorted from blood.

In nucleotides, the CDR3 is TGTGCCAGCAGAGACAGCGGGGGGAAAATGAACACCGGGGAGCTGTTTTTT. Protein: CASRDSGGKMNTGELFF. This chain links TRBV5-6 with TRBJ2-2, with TRBD2 matching 9 bases. The germline V gene encodes CDR1 SGHDT and CDR2 YYEEEE. CDR3 length: 17 residues. J was trimmed by 1 base and V by 5 bases; bases with no gene match: 9.